The 4 T cell receptor beta chains below all came from one sample that was sequenced in a study of T cell repertoires in cytomegalovirus infection. No antigens are known for them. TCRdb independently ran MiXCR on the reads; one entry per CDR3 protein. The sample includes under 450,000 distinct CDR3 sequences, about 35% of them seen just once. The sample in question was cultured PBMCs, obtained from culture after CMV antigen stimulation. The receptors come from a human donor in good health (CMV status not recorded). Some clones in this sample may be carry-over from other donors' samples.

This clonotype was counted once. The chain joins TRBV12-3 or TRBV12-4 to TRBJ2-1; 9 bases line up with TRBD2. The CDR3 is made up of 15 amino acids. Trimming took 7 bases from V and 2 from J; bases not matched to a gene: 6. This CDR3 is CASTLAGKTYNEQFF. In DNA, the CDR3 is TGTGCCAGCACCCTAGCGGGAAAGACCTACAATGAGCAGTTCTTC.

The rearrangement links TRBV6-2 or TRBV6-3 to TRBJ2-5; 7 positions match TRBD2. The J segment lost 2 bases and the V segment lost 0 bases, leaving 6 bases of the junction unmatched. Germline assignment: CDR1 MNHEY and CDR2 SVGEGT. This CDR3 has 16 amino acids. Written as DNA, the CDR3 is TGTGCCAGCAGTTACTCTCGCGGTAGCGGGCAAGAGACCCAGTACTTC. Its translation: CASSYSRGSGQETQYF.

This chain's CDR3 is CASRAQGARSDTQYF. In DNA form, the CDR3 reads TGTGCCAGCAGGGCACAGGGGGCCCGTTCAGATACGCAGTATTTT. The gene calls are TRBV6-1 and TRBJ2-3; 9 bases map to TRBD1. Germline CDR1 reads MNHNS; CDR2 reads SASEGT. The ends lost 6 bases at V and 4 bases at J; junction bases unmatched: 8. The CDR3 has 15 amino acids.

The chain links TRBV18 to TRBJ1-6; possibly TRBD1 for D (5 bases). CDR3 size: 13 residues. Trimming removed 3 bases from V and 15 bases from J, with 15 bases in between. Germline V gene sequence: CDR1 KGHSH, CDR2 LQKENI. CDR3 nucleotide sequence: TGTGCCAGCTCACCGGGACCGGACGCATACCTCCACTTT. It translates to CASSPGPDAYLHF.